This T cell receptor (beta chain) was recorded in a study of T cells in Graves' hyperthyroidism and ophthalmopathy (dated by TCRdb to the late 2010s). With regard to the full study: Peripheral blood samples were taken at the time of initial diagnosis, prior to any treatment. To identify distinguishing TCR V-J signatures, a discovery cohort of 100 patients was used, comprising under 45 with Graves' ophthalmopathy and some 60 with stable Graves' hyperthyroidism. Whether ophthalmopathy could be predicted prospectively was tested in an independent validation cohort made up of about 20 hyperthyroidism patients plus 17 patients who later progressed to ophthalmopathy. The roughly 100 discovery patients were randomly divided into training and test sets at a 7:3 ratio. In addition, the study compared T-cell repertoires in thyroid tissue and in blood from six Graves' hyperthyroidism patients. After blood sampling, hyperthyroidism patients were treated with methimazole at a starting dose of 30 mg daily, and ophthalmopathy patients were treated with high-dose intravenous methylprednisolone. According to the paper, TCR Vbeta CDR3 sequencing was carried out on over 130 peripheral blood samples, which came from fewer than 50 ophthalmopathy, approximately 72 hyperthyroidism and roughly 17 progressor patients. What the study reported, not specific to this receptor: Most expanded thyroid clonotypes (frequency above 0.001) were also found in blood, which suggests that blood repertoires may mirror thyroid immune responses. In validation, the model predicted progression to ophthalmopathy a median of about 6.5 months before onset, with roughly 70% sensitivity and just under 75% specificity. A model built on a 13 V-J signature distinguished ophthalmopathy from stable hyperthyroidism, reaching around 88% sensitivity and approximately 83% specificity in cross-validation and 80%/75% in testing. Sample size was not statistically predetermined, and blinding of investigators to group allocation was not performed.

Trimming costs V 0 bases and J 0 bases, and their ends lie 18 bases apart. CDR1 and CDR2 (LGHDT, YNNKEL) derive from the germline V gene (reference sequence). CDR3 length: 19 amino acids, cysteine to phenylalanine. The only DNA kept is the CDR3, 57 bases in frame from the first base. Amplification of TCR beta CDR3 regions was carried out from RNA transcripts. The first round of RT-PCR for the TCR CDR3 was performed with the HTBI primer set and the Qiagen OneStep RT-PCR kit. Libraries were constructed in a second round of multiplex PCR, after which size selection and purification were performed. Libraries were sequenced paired-end with 100 bp reads on an Illumina HiSeq2000. The study's own analysis went as follows. SOAPnuke was used to process the raw data, throwing out any read that contained adapters or uncalled bases, had a mean Phred below 15, or lacked an exact constant-primer or identifier match. High-quality paired reads were merged with COPE v1.2.5, and unique nucleotide sequences were defined as clonotypes. MiTCR v1.1 was used to align clonotypes to the IMGT TRBV, TRBD and TRBJ reference segments. Analysis was restricted to V-J combinations with a frequency above 0.0001, which covered roughly 99% of repertoires. The TCS score was defined as F50 (clonal expansion) divided by E x V (chaos), with BLOSUM62-based TCRdist calculated between CDR3 peptides within each V-J. Welch's t-statistics and random forest reduced 450 to 600 V-J features to 13, which were used in a naive Bayes classifier (R e1071). TCRdb itself trimmed the public reads at Q25 with fastp, ran MiXCR and retained productive beta chains. Identical CDR3 protein sequences are pooled into one entry, listed with their most common genes and DNA. These V and J calls originate from TCRdb's pipeline instead of the authors' own analysis. The sample table records about 720,000 distinct CDR3 sequences; 18% of these occur just once. The ten largest clonotypes hold around 15% of the sample.

This clonotype showed up many times. It has no known antigen specificity. No base quality values were provided; no much bigger clone lies one nucleotide off. The hyperthyroidism patients were between 18 and 65 years old and newly diagnosed, with a disease duration of less than 2 months. Patients with uncontrolled infections, other autoimmune diseases, pregnancy or lactation were excluded. Diagnoses relied on clinical symptoms, serum thyroxine and TRAb, thyroid ultrasound and orbital computed tomography. Blood from progressor patients was drawn when they were first diagnosed with hyperthyroidism, before any ophthalmopathy symptoms appeared. PBMCs were isolated from more than 8 ml of fresh peripheral blood by Ficoll-Paque density gradient centrifugation. Progressor patients were defined as those initially diagnosed with Graves' hyperthyroidism in whom ophthalmopathy developed during follow-up. Trizol reagent was used to extract total RNA, and RNA quality was then checked on an Agilent 2100 Bioanalyzer.

The material sequenced was blood. Rearrangement joined TRBV3-1 to TRBJ2-1; tentative D gene TRBD2, with 6 bases matching. The receptor was derived from a woman in her 50s with Graves' hyperthyroidism that later progressed to Graves' ophthalmopathy. CDR3 protein: CASSQDGGPLGSSYNEQFF. The bases read TGTGCCAGCAGCCAAGATGGAGGGCCACTAGGAAGCTCCTACAATGAGCAGTTCTTC.